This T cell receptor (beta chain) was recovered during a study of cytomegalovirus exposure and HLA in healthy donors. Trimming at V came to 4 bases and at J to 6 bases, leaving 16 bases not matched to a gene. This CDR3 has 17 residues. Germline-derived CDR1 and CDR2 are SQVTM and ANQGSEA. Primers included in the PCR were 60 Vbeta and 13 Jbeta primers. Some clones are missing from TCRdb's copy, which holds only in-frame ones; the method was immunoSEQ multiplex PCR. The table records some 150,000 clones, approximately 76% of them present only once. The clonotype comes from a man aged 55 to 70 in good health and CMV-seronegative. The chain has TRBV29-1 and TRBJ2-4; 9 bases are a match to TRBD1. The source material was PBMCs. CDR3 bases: TGCAGCGTTGTGTCCGGGACAGGGTCGTTAGCGACAAACATTCAGTACTTC. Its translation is CSVVSGTGSLATNIQYF. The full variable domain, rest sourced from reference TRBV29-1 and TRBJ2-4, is SAVISQKPSRDICQRGTSLTIQCQVDSQVTMMFWYRQQPGQSLTLIATANQGSEATYESGFVIDKFPISRPNLTFSTLTVSNMSPEDSSIYLCSVVSGTGSLATNIQYFGAGTRLSVL.